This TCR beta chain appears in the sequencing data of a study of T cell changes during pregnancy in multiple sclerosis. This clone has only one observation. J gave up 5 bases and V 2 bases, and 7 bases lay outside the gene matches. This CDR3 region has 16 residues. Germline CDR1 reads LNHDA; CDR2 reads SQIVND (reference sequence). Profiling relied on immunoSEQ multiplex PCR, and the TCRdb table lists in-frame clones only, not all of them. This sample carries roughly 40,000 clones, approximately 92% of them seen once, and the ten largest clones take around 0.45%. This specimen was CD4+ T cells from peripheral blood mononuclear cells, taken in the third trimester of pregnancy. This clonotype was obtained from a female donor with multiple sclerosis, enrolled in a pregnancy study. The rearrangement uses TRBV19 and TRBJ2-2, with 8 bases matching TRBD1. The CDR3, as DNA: TGTGCCAGTAGTATAACCGCAGGGGGCGCGACCGGGGAGCTGTTTTTT. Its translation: CASSITAGGATGELFF.